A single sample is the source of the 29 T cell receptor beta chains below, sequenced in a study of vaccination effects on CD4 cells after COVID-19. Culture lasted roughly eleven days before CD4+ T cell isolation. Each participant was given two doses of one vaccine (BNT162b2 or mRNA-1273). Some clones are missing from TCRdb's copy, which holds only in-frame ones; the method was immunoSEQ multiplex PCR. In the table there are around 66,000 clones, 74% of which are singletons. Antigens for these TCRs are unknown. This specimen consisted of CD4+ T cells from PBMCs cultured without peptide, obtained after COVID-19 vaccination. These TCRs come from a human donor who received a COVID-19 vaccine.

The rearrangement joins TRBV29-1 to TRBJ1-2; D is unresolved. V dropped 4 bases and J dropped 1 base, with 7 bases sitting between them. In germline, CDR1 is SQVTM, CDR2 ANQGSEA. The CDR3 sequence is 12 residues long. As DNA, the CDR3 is TGCAGCGTTGTTGAGAGTAACTATGGCTACACCTTC. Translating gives CSVVESNYGYTF.

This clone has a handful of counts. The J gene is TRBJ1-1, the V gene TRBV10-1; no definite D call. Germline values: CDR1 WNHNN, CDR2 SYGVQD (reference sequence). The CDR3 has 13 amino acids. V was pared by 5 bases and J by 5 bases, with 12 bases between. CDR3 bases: TGCGCCAGCAGTTTAGGACCGGGGACTGAAGCTTTCTTT. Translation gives CASSLGPGTEAFF.

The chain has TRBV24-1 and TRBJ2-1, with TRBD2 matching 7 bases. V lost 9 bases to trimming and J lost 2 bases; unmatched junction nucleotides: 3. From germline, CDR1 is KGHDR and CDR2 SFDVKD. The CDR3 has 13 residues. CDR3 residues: CATSGGPYNEQFF. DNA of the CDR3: TGTGCCACCTCGGGGGGTCCCTACAATGAGCAGTTCTTC.

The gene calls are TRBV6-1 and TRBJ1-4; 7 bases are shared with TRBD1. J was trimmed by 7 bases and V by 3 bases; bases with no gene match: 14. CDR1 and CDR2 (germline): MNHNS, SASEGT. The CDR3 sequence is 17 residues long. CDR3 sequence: CASSEIWTGVGGEKLFF. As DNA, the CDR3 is TGTGCCAGCAGTGAGATTTGGACAGGCGTCGGAGGTGAAAAACTGTTTTTT.

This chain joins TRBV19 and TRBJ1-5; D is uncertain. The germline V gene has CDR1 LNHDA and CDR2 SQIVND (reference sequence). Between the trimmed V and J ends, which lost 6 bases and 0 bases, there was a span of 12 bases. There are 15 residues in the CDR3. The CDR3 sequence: CASRLLHYSNQPQHF. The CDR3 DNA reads TGTGCCAGTAGACTCTTACATTATAGCAATCAGCCCCAGCATTTT.

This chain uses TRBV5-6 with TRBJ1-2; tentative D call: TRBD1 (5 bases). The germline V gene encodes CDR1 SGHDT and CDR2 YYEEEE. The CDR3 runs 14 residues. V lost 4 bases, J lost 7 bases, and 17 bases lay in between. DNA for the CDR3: TGTGCCAGCAGCCGGGACCCCCCTATGGGTGGCTACACCTTC. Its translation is CASSRDPPMGGYTF.

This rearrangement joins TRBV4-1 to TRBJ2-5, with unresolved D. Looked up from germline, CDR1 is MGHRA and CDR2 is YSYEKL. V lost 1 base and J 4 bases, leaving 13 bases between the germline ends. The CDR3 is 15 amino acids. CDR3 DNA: TGCGCCAGCAGCCAAGTCGGTCTAGTTATAGAGACCCAGTACTTC. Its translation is CASSQVGLVIETQYF.

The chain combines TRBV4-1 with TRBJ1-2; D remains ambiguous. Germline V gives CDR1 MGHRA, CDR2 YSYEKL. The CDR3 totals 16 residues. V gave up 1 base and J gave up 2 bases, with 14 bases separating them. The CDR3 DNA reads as TGCGCCAGCAGCCAAGTAACATCCTTAAGGAACTATGGCTACACCTTC. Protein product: CASSQVTSLRNYGYTF.

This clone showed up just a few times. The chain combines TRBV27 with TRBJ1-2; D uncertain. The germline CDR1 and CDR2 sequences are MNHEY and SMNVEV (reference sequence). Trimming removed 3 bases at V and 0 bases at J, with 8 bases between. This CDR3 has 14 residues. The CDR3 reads CASSFSQSNYGYTF. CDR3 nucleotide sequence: TGTGCCAGCAGTTTCAGCCAGTCTAACTATGGCTACACCTTC.

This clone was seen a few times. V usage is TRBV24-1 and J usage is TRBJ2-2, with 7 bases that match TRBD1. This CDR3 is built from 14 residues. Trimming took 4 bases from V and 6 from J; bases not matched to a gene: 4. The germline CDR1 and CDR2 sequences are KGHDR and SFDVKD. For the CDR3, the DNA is TGTGCCACCAGTGACGACAGGGTCTCCGGGGAGCTGTTTTTT. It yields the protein CATSDDRVSGELFF.

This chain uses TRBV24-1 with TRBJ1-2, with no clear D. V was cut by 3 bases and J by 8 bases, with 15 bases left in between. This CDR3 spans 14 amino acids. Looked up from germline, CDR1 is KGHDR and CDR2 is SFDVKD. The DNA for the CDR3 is TGTGCCACCAGTGATGGTGCAGGAGTACGAGGCTACACCTTC. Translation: CATSDGAGVRGYTF.

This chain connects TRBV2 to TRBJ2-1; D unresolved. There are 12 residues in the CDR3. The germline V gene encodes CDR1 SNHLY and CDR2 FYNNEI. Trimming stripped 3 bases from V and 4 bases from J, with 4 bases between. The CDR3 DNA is TGTGCCAGCAGTGAGCAATACAATGAGCAGTTCTTC. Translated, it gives CASSEQYNEQFF.

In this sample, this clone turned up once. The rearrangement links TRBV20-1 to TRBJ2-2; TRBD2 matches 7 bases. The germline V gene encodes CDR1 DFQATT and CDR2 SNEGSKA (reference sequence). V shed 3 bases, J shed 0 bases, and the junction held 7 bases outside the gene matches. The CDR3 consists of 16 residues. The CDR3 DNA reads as TGCAGTGCTAGTCCGCGCGGGGGAGCGAACACCGGGGAGCTGTTTTTT. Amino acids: CSASPRGGANTGELFF.

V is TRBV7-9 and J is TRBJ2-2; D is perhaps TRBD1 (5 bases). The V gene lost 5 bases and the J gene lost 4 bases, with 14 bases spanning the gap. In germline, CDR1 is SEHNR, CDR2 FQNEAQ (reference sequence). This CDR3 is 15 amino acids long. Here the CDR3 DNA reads TGTGCCAGCAGCCCGAGGACACCGACCACCGGGGAGCTGTTTTTT. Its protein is CASSPRTPTTGELFF.

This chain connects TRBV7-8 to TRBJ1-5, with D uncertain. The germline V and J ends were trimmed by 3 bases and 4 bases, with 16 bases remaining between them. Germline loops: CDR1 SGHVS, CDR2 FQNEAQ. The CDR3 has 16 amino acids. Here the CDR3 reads CASSLGRSRANQPQHF. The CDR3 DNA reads TGTGCCAGCAGCTTGGGCAGGAGTAGGGCAAATCAGCCCCAGCATTTT.

Written as DNA, the CDR3 is TGTGCCAGCAGCCGTGGGACACAGTTCTACAATGAGCAGTTCTTC. Protein sequence: CASSRGTQFYNEQFF. This chain uses TRBV7-2 with TRBJ2-1; TRBD1 might be the D (6 bases). The CDR3 runs to 15 residues. Trimming removed 5 bases at V and 3 bases at J, with 14 bases between. Germline V gene sequence: CDR1 SGHTA, CDR2 FQGNSA.

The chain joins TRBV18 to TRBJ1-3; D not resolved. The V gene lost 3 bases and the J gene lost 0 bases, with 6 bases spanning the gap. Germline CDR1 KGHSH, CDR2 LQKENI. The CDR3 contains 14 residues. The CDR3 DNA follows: TGTGCCAGCTCACCCAATTCCTCTGGAAACACCATATATTTT. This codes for CASSPNSSGNTIYF.

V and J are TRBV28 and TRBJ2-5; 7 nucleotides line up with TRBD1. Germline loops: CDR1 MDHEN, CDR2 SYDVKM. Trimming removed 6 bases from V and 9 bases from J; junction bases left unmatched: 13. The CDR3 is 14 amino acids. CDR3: CASSRRQGDPSQYF. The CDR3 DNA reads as TGTGCCAGCAGCCGAAGACAGGGTGACCCGTCCCAGTACTTC.

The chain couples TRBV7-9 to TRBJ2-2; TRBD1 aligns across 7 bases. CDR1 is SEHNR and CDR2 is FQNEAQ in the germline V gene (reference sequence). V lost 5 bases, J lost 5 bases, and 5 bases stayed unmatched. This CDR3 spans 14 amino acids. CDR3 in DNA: TGTGCCAGCAGCGACAGGGTAGGGACCGGGGAGCTGTTTTTT. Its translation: CASSDRVGTGELFF.

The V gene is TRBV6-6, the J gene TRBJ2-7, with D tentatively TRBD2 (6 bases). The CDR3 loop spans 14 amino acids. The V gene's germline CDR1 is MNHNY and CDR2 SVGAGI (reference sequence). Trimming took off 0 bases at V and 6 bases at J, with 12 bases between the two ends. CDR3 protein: CASSYSGGGFEQYV. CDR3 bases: TGTGCCAGCAGTTACTCGGGGGGAGGCTTCGAGCAGTACGTC.

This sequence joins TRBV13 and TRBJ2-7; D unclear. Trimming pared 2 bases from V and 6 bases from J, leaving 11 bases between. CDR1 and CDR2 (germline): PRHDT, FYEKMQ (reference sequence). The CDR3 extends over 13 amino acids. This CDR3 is CASSLLGKGEQYV. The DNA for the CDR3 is TGTGCCAGCAGCTTACTGGGAAAAGGCGAGCAGTACGTC.

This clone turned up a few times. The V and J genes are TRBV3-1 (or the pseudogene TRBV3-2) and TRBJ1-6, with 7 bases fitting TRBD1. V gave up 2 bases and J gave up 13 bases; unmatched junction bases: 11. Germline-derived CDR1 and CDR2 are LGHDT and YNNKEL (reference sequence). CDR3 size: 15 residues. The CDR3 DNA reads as TGTGCCAGCAGCCAAAGACAGGGTACGGACTTGCCCCTCCACTTT. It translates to CASSQRQGTDLPLHF.

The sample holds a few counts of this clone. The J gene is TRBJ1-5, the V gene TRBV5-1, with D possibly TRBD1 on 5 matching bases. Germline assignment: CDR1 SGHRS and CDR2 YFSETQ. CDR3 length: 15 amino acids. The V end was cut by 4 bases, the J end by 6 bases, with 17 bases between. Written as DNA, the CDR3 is TGCGCCAGCAGCGAGGCAGGGCAGAAATTTCAGCCCCAGCATTTT. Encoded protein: CASSEAGQKFQPQHF.

CDR3 region: CASSPSGLAYNEQFF. The DNA for the CDR3 is TGTGCCAGCTCACCATCGGGACTGGCCTACAATGAGCAGTTCTTC. The V gene is TRBV18, the J gene TRBJ2-1; D is possibly TRBD2 (6 bases). This CDR3 spans 15 amino acids. The germline gives CDR1 KGHSH, CDR2 LQKENI. The germline V and J ends were trimmed by 2 bases and 2 bases, with 10 bases remaining between them.

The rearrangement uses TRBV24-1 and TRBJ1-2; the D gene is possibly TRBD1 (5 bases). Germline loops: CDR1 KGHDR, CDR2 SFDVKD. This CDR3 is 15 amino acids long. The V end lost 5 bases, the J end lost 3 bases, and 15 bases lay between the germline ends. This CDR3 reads CATSATGASDYGYTF. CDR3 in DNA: TGTGCCACCAGTGCCACCGGGGCATCGGACTATGGCTACACCTTC.

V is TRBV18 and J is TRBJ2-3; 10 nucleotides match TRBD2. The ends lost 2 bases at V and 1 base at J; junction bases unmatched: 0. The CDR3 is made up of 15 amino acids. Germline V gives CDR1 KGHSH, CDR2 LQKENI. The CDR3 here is CASSPGTSGTDTQYF. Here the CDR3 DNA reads TGTGCCAGCTCACCAGGGACTAGCGGCACAGATACGCAGTATTTT.

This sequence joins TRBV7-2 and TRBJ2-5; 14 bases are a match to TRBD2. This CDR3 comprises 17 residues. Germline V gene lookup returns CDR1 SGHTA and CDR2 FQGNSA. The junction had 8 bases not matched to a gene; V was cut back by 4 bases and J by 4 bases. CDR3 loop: CASSSGLAGAAVETQYF. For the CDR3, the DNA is TGTGCCAGCAGCTCGGGACTAGCGGGGGCTGCGGTAGAGACCCAGTACTTC.

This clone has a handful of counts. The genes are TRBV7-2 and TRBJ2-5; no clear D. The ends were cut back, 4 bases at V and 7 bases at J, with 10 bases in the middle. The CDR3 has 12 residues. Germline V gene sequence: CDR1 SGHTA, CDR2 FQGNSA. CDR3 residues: CASSSYMGTQYF. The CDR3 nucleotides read TGTGCCAGCAGCTCCTATATGGGGACCCAGTACTTC.

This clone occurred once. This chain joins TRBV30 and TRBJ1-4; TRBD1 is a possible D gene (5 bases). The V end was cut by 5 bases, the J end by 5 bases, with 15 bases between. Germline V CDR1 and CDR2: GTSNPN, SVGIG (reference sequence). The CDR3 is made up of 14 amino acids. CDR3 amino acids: CAWDYGGLNEKLFF. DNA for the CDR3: TGTGCCTGGGATTACGGGGGATTAAATGAAAAACTGTTTTTT.